This TCR beta chain was found in a study of patients and donors after allogeneic stem cell transplantation (dated by TCRdb to 2018 to 2021). Library construction relied on RT-PCR. TCRdb names NextSeq 550 as the instrument used. TCRdb redid the processing of the public reads, applying fastp at Q25 and MiXCR, and retained in-frame beta chains. Each entry is one CDR3 protein sequence, shown with its most common DNA and genes. The sample table lists about 960,000 distinct CDR3 sequences, more than 15% of them with a count of one. The ten largest clonotypes hold approximately 5.9% of the sample. This clonotype was observed a handful of times. Its antigen target is currently unknown. No clone much larger than this one lies a single base away; base qualities are absent. V and J lose 4 bases and 0 bases, and a span of 10 bases separates them. Spanning cysteine to phenylalanine, the CDR3 consists of 14 amino acids. The retained sequence is limited to the CDR3, 42 bases, with the frame set at the first base. Via the germline V gene (reference sequence), CDR1 is MNHEY and CDR2 SMNVEV.

The sequence links TRBV27 to TRBJ2-7; the D gene assignment is ambiguous. Sequencing used blood, either unsorted or a sorted T cell fraction (not recorded which). The source of this sequence is a human donor who was either an allogeneic HSCT recipient or a stem cell or donor lymphocyte infusion donor (not recorded which). It is not recorded whose cells these are; they may come from a transplant donor. This receptor has the CDR3 CASSSHPSSYEQYF. The nucleotides read TGTGCCAGCAGTTCCCACCCAAGCTCCTACGAGCAGTACTTC.